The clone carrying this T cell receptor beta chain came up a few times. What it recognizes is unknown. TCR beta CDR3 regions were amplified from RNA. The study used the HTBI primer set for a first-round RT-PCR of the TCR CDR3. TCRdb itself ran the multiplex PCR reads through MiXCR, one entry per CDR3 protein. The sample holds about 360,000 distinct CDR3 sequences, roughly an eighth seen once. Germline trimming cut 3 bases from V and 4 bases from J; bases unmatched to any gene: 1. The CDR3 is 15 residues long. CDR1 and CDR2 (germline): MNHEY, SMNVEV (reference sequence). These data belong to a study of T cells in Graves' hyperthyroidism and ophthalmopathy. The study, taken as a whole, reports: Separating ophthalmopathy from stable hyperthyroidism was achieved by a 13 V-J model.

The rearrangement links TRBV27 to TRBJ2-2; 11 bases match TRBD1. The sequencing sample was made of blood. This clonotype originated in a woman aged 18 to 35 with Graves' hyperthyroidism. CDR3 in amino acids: CASSFGTGGTGELFF. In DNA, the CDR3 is TGTGCCAGCAGTTTTGGGACAGGGGGCACCGGGGAGCTGTTTTTT.